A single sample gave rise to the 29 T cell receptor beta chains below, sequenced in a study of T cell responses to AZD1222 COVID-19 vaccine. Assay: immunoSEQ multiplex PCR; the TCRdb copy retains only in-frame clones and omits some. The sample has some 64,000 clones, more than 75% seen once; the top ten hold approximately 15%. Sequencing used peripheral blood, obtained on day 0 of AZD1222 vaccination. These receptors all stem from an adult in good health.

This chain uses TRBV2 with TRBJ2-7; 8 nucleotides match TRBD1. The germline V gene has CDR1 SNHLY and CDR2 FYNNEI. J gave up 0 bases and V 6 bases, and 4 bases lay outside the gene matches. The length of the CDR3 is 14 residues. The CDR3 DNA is TGTGCCAGCAGCCGACAGGGGAGCTCCTACGAGCAGTACTTC. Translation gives CASSRQGSSYEQYF.

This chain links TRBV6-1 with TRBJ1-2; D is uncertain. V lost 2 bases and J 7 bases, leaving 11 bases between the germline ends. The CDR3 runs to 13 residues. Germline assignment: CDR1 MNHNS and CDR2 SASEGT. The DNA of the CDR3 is TGTGCCAGCAGTGAACGGTCCGACGGTGGCTACACCTTC. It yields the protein CASSERSDGGYTF.

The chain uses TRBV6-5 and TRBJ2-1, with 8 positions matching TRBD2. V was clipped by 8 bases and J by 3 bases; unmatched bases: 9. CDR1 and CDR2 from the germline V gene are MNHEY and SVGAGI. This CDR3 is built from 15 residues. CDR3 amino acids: CASEGIGTSYNEQFF. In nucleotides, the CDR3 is TGTGCCAGCGAAGGAATAGGGACTAGCTACAATGAGCAGTTCTTC.

CDR3 in DNA: TGTGCCACCAGTGAGCCAAACACCGGGGAGCTGTTTTTT. Its translation is CATSEPNTGELFF. The chain couples TRBV24-1 to TRBJ2-2; D is unclear. The ends were cut back, 4 bases at V and 2 bases at J, with 4 bases in the middle. CDR1 and CDR2 from the germline V gene are KGHDR and SFDVKD. The CDR3 loop spans 13 amino acids.

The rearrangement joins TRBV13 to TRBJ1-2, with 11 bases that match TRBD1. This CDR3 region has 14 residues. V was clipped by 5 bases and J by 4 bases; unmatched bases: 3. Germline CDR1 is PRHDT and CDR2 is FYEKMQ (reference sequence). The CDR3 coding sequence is TGTGCCAGCAGCCAGGGGACAGGGGGCTATGGCTACACCTTC. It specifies CASSQGTGGYGYTF.

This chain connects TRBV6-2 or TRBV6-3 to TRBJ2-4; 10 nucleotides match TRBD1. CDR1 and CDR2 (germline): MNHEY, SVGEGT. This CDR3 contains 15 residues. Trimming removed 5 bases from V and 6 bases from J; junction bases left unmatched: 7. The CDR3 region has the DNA TGTGCCAGCAGTCCGCAGACAGGGGGCGGAAACATTCAGTACTTC. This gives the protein CASSPQTGGGNIQYF.

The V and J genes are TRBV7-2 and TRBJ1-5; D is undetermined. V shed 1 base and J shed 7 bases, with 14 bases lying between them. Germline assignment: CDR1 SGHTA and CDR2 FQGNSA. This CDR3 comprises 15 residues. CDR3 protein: CASSLVWGRGQPQHF. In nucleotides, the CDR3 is TGTGCCAGCAGCTTAGTCTGGGGTCGAGGCCAGCCCCAGCATTTT.

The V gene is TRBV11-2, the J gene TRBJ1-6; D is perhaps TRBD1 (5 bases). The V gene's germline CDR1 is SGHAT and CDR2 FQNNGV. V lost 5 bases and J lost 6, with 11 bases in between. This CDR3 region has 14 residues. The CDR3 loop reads CASSVGAPNSPLHF. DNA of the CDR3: TGTGCCAGCAGCGTTGGGGCCCCTAATTCACCCCTCCACTTT. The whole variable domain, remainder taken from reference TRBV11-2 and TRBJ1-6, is EAGVAQSPRYKIIEKRQSVAFWCNPISGHATLYWYQQILGQGPKLLIQFQNNGVVDDSQLPKDRFSAERLKGVDSTLKIQPAKLEDSAVYLCASSVGAPNSPLHFGNGTRLTVT.

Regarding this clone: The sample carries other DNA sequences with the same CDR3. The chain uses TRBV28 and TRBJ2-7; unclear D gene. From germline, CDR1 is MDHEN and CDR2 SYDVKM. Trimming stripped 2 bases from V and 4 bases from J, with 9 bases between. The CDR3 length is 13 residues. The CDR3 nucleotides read TGTGCCAGCAGTTTAGGTGTTTCTTACGAGCAGTACTTC. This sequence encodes CASSLGVSYEQYF.

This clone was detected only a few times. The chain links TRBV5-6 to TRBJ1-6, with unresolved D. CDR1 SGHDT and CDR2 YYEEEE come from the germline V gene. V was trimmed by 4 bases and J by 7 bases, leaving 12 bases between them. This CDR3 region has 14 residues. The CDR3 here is CASSPDGRNSPLHF. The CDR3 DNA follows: TGTGCCAGCAGCCCGGACGGTAGAAATTCACCCCTCCACTTT. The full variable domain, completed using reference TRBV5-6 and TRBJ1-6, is DAGVTQSPTHLIKTRGQQVTLRCSPKSGHDTVSWYQQALGQGPQFIFQYYEEEERQRGNFPDRFSGHQFPNYSSELNVNALLLGDSALYLCASSPDGRNSPLHFGNGTRLTVT.

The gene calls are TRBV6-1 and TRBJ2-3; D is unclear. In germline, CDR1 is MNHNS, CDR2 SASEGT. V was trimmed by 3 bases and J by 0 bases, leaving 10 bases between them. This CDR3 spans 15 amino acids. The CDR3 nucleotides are TGTGCCAGCAGTGAGTTGGGGTATAGCACAGATACGCAGTATTTT. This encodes CASSELGYSTDTQYF.

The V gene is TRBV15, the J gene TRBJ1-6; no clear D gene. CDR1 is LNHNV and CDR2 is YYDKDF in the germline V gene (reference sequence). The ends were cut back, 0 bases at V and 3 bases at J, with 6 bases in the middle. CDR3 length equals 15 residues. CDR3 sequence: CATSRDVGYNSPLHF. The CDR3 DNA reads TGTGCCACCAGCAGAGATGTGGGCTATAATTCACCCCTCCACTTT.

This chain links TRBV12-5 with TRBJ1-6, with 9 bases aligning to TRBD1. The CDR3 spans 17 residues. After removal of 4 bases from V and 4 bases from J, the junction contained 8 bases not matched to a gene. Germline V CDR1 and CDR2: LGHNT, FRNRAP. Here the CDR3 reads CASGSYRGPRYNSPLHF. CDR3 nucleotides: TGTGCTAGTGGTTCCTACAGGGGGCCGCGTTATAATTCACCCCTCCACTTT.

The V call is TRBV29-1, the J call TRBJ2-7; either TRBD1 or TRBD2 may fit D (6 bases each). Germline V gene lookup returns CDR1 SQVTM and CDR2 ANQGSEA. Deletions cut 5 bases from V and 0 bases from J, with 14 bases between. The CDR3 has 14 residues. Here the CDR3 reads CSVKLGGGSYEQYF. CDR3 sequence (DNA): TGCAGCGTTAAGCTCGGGGGCGGCTCCTACGAGCAGTACTTC.

CDR3 sequence: CASRKVPSGGLQQFF. CDR3 sequence (DNA): TGTGCCAGCAGAAAGGTGCCTAGCGGGGGCCTCCAGCAGTTCTTC. The chain links TRBV6-5 to TRBJ2-1; 10 bases agree with TRBD2. The germline gives CDR1 MNHEY, CDR2 SVGAGI. The length of the CDR3 is 15 residues. V gave up 6 bases and J gave up 11 bases; unmatched junction bases: 13.

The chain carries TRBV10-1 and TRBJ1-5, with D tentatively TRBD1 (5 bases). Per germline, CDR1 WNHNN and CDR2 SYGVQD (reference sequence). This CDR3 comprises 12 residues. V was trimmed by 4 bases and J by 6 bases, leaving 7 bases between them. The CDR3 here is CASSADSQPQHF. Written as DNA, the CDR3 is TGCGCCAGCAGTGCCGACAGTCAGCCCCAGCATTTT.

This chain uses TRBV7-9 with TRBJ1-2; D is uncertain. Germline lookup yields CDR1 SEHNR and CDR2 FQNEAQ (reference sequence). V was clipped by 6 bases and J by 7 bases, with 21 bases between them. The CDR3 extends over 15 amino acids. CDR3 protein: CASRAKSGIGGGYTF. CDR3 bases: TGTGCCAGCAGGGCCAAGTCCGGTATCGGTGGTGGCTACACCTTC.

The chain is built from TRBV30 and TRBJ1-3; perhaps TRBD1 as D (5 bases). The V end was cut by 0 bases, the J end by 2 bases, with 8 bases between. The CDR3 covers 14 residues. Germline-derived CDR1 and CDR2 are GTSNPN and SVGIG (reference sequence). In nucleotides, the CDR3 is TGTGCCTGGAGTGTAGGGGAAACTGGAAACACCATATATTTT. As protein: CAWSVGETGNTIYF.

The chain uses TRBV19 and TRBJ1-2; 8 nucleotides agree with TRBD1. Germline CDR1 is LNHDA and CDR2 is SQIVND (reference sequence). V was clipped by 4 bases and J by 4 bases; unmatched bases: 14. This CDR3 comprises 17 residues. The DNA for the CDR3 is TGTGCCAGTAGTAATTTCCAGGGGGCTAAAGGGGGCTATGGCTACACCTTC. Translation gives CASSNFQGAKGGYGYTF.

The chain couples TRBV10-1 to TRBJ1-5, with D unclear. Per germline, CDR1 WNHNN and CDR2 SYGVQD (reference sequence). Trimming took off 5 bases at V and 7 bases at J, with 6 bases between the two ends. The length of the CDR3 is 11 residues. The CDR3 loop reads CASSSPQPQHF. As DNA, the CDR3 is TGCGCCAGCAGTTCGCCCCAGCCCCAGCATTTT.

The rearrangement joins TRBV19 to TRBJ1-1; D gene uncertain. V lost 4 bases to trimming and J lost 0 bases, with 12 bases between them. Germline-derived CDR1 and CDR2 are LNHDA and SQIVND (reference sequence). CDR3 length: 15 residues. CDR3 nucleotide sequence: TGTGCCAGTAGTACCCTAGGGAGTATGAACACTGAAGCTTTCTTT. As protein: CASSTLGSMNTEAFF. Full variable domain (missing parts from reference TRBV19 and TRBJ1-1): DGGITQSPKYLFRKEGQNVTLSCEQNLNHDAMYWYRQDPGQGLRLIYYSQIVNDFQKGDIAEGYSVSREKKESFPLTVTSAQKNPTAFYLCASSTLGSMNTEAFFGQGTRLTVV.

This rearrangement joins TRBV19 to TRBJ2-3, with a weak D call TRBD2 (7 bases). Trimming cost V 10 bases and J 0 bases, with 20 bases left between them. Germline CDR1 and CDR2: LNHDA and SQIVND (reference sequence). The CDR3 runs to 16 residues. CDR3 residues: CATRGGAGRSTDTQYF. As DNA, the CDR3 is TGTGCCACCCGAGGGGGGGCGGGACGTAGCACAGATACGCAGTATTTT.

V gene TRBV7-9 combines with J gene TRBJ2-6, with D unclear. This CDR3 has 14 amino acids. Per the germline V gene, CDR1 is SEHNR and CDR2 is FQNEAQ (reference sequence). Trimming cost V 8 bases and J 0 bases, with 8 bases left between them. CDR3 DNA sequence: TGTGCCAGCGTATGGGCCTCTGGGGCCAACGTCCTGACTTTC. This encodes CASVWASGANVLTF.

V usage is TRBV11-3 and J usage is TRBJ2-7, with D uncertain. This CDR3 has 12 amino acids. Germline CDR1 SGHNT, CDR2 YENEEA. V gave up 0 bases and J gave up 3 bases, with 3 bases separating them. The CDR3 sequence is CASSLDNYEQYF. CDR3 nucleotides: TGTGCCAGCAGCTTAGATAACTACGAGCAGTACTTC.

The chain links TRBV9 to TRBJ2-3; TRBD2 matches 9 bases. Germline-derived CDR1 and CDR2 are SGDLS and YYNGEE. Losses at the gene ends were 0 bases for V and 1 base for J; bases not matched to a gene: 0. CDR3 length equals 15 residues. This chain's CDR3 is CASSVASGGTDTQYF. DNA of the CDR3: TGTGCCAGCAGCGTAGCTAGCGGGGGCACAGATACGCAGTATTTT.

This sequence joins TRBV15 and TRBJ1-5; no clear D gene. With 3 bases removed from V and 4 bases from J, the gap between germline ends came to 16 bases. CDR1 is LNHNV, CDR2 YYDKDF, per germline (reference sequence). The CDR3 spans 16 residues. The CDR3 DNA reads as TGTGCCACCAGCAGCGGAAAGGAGGGATGGAATCAGCCCCAGCATTTT. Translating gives CATSSGKEGWNQPQHF.

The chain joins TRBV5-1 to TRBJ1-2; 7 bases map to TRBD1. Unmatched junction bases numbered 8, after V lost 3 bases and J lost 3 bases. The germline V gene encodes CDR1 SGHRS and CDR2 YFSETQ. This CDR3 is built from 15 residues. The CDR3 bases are TGCGCCAGCAGCTCTAACAGGGGCTCGGACTATGGCTACACCTTC. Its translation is CASSSNRGSDYGYTF.

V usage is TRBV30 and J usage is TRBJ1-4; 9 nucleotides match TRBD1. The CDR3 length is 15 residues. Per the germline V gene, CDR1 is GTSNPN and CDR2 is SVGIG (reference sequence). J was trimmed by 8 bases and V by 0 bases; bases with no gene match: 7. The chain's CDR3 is CAWSVGTGLGEKLFF. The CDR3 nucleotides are TGTGCCTGGAGTGTGGGGACAGGGCTGGGAGAAAAACTGTTTTTT.

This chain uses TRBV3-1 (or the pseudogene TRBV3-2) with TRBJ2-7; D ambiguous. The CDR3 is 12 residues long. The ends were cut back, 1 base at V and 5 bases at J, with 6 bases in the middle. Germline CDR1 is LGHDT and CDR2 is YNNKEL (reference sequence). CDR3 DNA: TGTGCCAGCAGCCAAGTCGTCCACGAGCAGTACTTC. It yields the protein CASSQVVHEQYF.